This T cell receptor (beta chain) is drawn from a study of control samples from healthy donors and cancer patients. The assay was immunoSEQ multiplex PCR, and TCRdb's table has in-frame clones only and misses some. In the table there are some 74,000 clones, roughly 93% of which are singletons. The V gene's germline CDR1 is MDHEN and CDR2 SYDVKM. This CDR3 comprises 15 residues. The J segment lost 8 bases and the V segment lost 5 bases, leaving 10 bases of the junction unmatched. The chain couples TRBV28 to TRBJ2-1; 9 bases match TRBD1. What was sequenced was blood. The receptor was isolated from a woman aged 25 to 39 in good health. CDR3 DNA: TGTGCCAGCAGTCCCGGGACAGGGTTTTTGGATGAGCAGTTCTTC. It codes for CASSPGTGFLDEQFF.